This entry concerns a single T cell receptor beta chain. The V gene lost 5 bases and the J gene lost 3 bases, with 14 bases spanning the gap. The CDR3 extends over 14 amino acids. Germline CDR1 reads SEHNR; CDR2 reads FQNEAQ (reference sequence). Profiled with immunoSEQ multiplex PCR; TCRdb holds only in-frame clones, not every one. The sample contains about 54,000 clones, 90% to 95% of which appear only once. This entry is derived from a study of technical replicates of blood from a handful of donors. The specimen sequenced was T cells isolated from PBMCs. This chain links TRBV7-9 with TRBJ2-7; D not certain. This receptor was identified in a human donor in good health. The CDR3, as DNA: TGTGCCAGCAGCCCAAACACTAAATACTACGAGCAGTACTTC. Translated, it gives CASSPNTKYYEQYF.